This T cell receptor beta chain comes out of a study of T cells in Graves' hyperthyroidism and ophthalmopathy. Stable hyperthyroidism: no ophthalmopathy progression over 18 months of follow-up. Exclusions: uncontrolled infection, other autoimmune disease, pregnancy, lactation. On the basis of clinical symptoms, serum thyroxine and TRAb, thyroid ultrasound and orbital computed tomography, diagnoses were made. This clonotype was found once. Germline V lookup: CDR1 MNHNS, CDR2 SASEGT. The CDR3 is 13 residues long. J was trimmed by 5 bases and V by 8 bases; bases with no gene match: 5. Amplified TCR beta CDR3 regions derived from RNA transcripts. During a first-round RT-PCR of the TCR CDR3, the HTBI primer set was used. TCRdb analysed the multiplex PCR reads with MiXCR anew, one entry per CDR3 protein. Found here are fewer than 250,000 distinct CDR3 sequences, under 20% of them singletons; the top ten hold approximately 46%.

The rearrangement uses TRBV6-1 and TRBJ2-4; 8 bases are a match to TRBD1. Material: blood. The sequence came from a man aged 45 to 65 with Graves' hyperthyroidism. The CDR3 region has the DNA TGTGCCAGCCAAGGGACAGGCCAAAACATTCAGTACTTC. Protein: CASQGTGQNIQYF.